A single sample gave rise to the 19 T cell receptor beta chains below, sequenced in a study of PD-1 blockade in classical Hodgkin lymphoma. Time point in this sample: cycle 4 day 1 (C4D1), after five to seven weeks of nivolumab. With no exception, relapse followed autologous stem cell transplantation in all patients, and brentuximab vedotin exposure varied. Thawed PBMCs were subjected to magnetic negative selection, which yielded isolated CD8+ T cells. Libraries were prepared by immunoSEQ multiplex PCR; TCRdb keeps only in-frame clonotypes and omits some of them. The data show approximately 15,000 clones, around nine tenths seen once. The starting material was CD8+ T cells from blood, obtained before the fourth cycle of nivolumab. These receptors originate from a human donor with classical Hodgkin lymphoma.

This clone is labeled as hyperexpanded. The gene calls are TRBV2 and TRBJ1-2; D gene ambiguous. The ends were cut back, 5 bases at V and 7 bases at J, with 23 bases in the middle. Germline V gives CDR1 SNHLY, CDR2 FYNNEI. The CDR3 is 16 residues long. The CDR3 protein is CASSTTRDNLGPGYTF. As DNA, the CDR3 is TGTGCCAGCAGTACTACCCGAGACAATCTAGGTCCTGGCTACACCTTC.

CDR3 residues: CASSSIQGINYGYTF. In DNA form, the CDR3 reads TGTGCCAGCAGTTCCATCCAGGGGATTAACTATGGCTACACCTTC. The V gene is TRBV28, the J gene TRBJ1-2; D possibly corresponds to TRBD1 (6 bases). The CDR3 totals 15 residues. The germline gives CDR1 MDHEN, CDR2 SYDVKM. V lost 4 bases, J lost 1 base, and 13 bases lay in between.

V and J are TRBV4-1 and TRBJ2-3, with TRBD2 identical over 11 bases. The CDR3 contains 16 residues. Germline CDR1 MGHRA, CDR2 YSYEKL. J gave up 3 bases and V 5 bases, and 7 bases lay outside the gene matches. CDR3 in amino acids: CASSSLAGGVTDTQYF. In DNA form, the CDR3 reads TGCGCCAGCAGCTCCCTAGCGGGGGGTGTTACAGATACGCAGTATTTT.

V gene TRBV4-1 combines with J gene TRBJ2-3; 9 bases map to TRBD1. With 4 bases clipped from V and 2 bases from J, the junction kept 1 base outside the gene matches. Germline values: CDR1 MGHRA, CDR2 YSYEKL. The CDR3 extends over 14 amino acids. The DNA for the CDR3 is TGCGCCAGCAGCCGGACAGGGGCCACAGATACGCAGTATTTT. Translated, it gives CASSRTGATDTQYF.

The rearrangement uses TRBV2 and TRBJ1-2; a possible D gene is TRBD1 (5 bases). V dropped 2 bases and J dropped 2 bases, with 21 bases sitting between them. This CDR3 has 18 residues. Germline CDR1 reads SNHLY; CDR2 reads FYNNEI. The CDR3 DNA sequence: TGTGCCAGCAGTGAACTTCCCCCGCAGGGCGCGTGGAACTATGGCTACACCTTC. Its translation is CASSELPPQGAWNYGYTF.

This clone was seen only once. The chain uses TRBV19 and TRBJ2-6; 10 nucleotides align to TRBD2. Germline-derived CDR1 and CDR2 are LNHDA and SQIVND (reference sequence). This CDR3 has 16 residues. Trimming at V came to 5 bases and at J to 3 bases, leaving 4 bases not matched to a gene. This CDR3 is CASSPGLALGANVLTF. DNA for the CDR3: TGTGCCAGTAGTCCGGGACTAGCGCTTGGGGCCAACGTCCTGACTTTC.

The chain has TRBV11-2 and TRBJ1-3, with unresolved D. Germline CDR1 reads SGHAT; CDR2 reads FQNNGV. Trimming left V 3 bases short and J 2 bases short, with 11 bases between. The CDR3 contains 15 residues. CDR3 nucleotides: TGTGCCAGCAGCTTGGGGTCTGGGACTGGAAACACCATATATTTT. It specifies CASSLGSGTGNTIYF.

The gene calls are TRBV25-1 and TRBJ2-7; D is ambiguous. The CDR3 contains 12 residues. Germline-derived CDR1 and CDR2 are MGHDK and SYGVNS. V lost 6 bases and J 0 bases, leaving 6 bases between the germline ends. CDR3 sequence reads: CASSHISYEQYF. In DNA form, the CDR3 reads TGTGCCAGCAGCCACATCTCCTACGAGCAGTACTTC.

The DNA for the CDR3 is TGTGCCAGCAGTTTAACAGGGCCCCATTACGAGCAGTACTTC. Its translation is CASSLTGPHYEQYF. The J gene is TRBJ2-7, the V gene TRBV27; D possibly corresponds to TRBD1 (6 bases). The V gene lost 2 bases and the J gene lost 4 bases, with 12 bases spanning the gap. Germline CDR1 and CDR2: MNHEY and SMNVEV (reference sequence). The CDR3 totals 14 residues.

V usage is TRBV19 and J usage is TRBJ2-3; possibly TRBD2 for D (6 bases). CDR3 length equals 18 residues. The V gene lost 4 bases and the J gene lost 3 bases, with 23 bases spanning the gap. Germline V gene data show CDR1 as LNHDA and CDR2 as SQIVND (reference sequence). CDR3 residues: CASSTSGASGGVTDTQYF. In DNA form, the CDR3 reads TGTGCCAGTAGTACCTCCGGGGCCTCGGGCGGGGTGACAGATACGCAGTATTTT.

The J gene is TRBJ1-6, the V gene TRBV6-1; D ambiguous. The V end was cut by 4 bases, the J end by 2 bases, with 15 bases between. The germline gives CDR1 MNHNS, CDR2 SASEGT. The CDR3 spans 17 residues. The DNA for the CDR3 is TGTGCCAGCAGTGCCCGCCTGGTAGTCACCTATAATTCACCCCTCCACTTT. This encodes CASSARLVVTYNSPLHF.

The V call is TRBV5-8, the J call TRBJ2-7; TRBD1 is a possible D gene (6 bases). Trimming shortened V by 2 bases and J by 4 bases, and 13 bases separated the two germline ends. The germline gives CDR1 SGHTS, CDR2 YDEGEE. The CDR3 is 14 amino acids. CDR3 coding DNA: TGTGCCAGCAGCTTCAGGGGTACTGCTTACGAGCAGTACTTC. Translation: CASSFRGTAYEQYF.

This clone was counted once. The gene calls are TRBV11-2 and TRBJ2-7; D gene ambiguous. In germline, CDR1 is SGHAT, CDR2 FQNNGV. This CDR3 has 12 residues. With 1 base removed from V and 3 bases from J, the gap between germline ends came to 4 bases. In DNA form, the CDR3 reads TGTGCCAGCAGCTTAGCGGTCTACGAGCAGTACTTC. This codes for CASSLAVYEQYF. Looking up the rest from reference TRBV11-2 and TRBJ2-7 gives the full variable domain: EAGVAQSPRYKIIEKRQSVAFWCNPISGHATLYWYQQILGQGPKLLIQFQNNGVVDDSQLPKDRFSAERLKGVDSTLKIQPAKLEDSAVYLCASSLAVYEQYFGPGTRLTVT.

V is TRBV2 and J is TRBJ1-4, with D perhaps matching TRBD1 (5 bases). CDR3 length: 10 amino acids. Trimming removed 8 bases at V and 13 bases at J, with 11 bases between. Germline V gene lookup returns CDR1 SNHLY and CDR2 FYNNEI. As DNA, the CDR3 is TGTGCCAGCGGGGGACTCACACTGTTTTTT. Its translation is CASGGLTLFF.

This rearrangement joins TRBV7-4 to TRBJ2-7, with 8 bases aligning to TRBD1. There are 17 residues in the CDR3. The V gene end was trimmed by 3 bases and the J gene end by 1 base; junction bases not matched to a gene: 11. In germline, CDR1 is SGHVT, CDR2 SQSDAQ. The CDR3 spells CASSFRWADRESYEQYF. DNA of the CDR3: TGTGCCAGCAGCTTTAGGTGGGCGGACAGGGAGTCCTACGAGCAGTACTTC.

The chain combines TRBV7-9 with TRBJ2-5; 9 nucleotides line up with TRBD2. V lost 2 bases, J lost 5 bases, and 6 bases stayed unmatched. This CDR3 has 15 residues. Germline CDR1 is SEHNR and CDR2 is FQNEAQ (reference sequence). CDR3 residues: CASSLWREGLETQYF. In DNA, the CDR3 is TGTGCCAGCAGCTTATGGCGGGAGGGATTGGAGACCCAGTACTTC.

This rearrangement joins TRBV11-2 to TRBJ2-1, with TRBD1 as a possible D gene (6 bases). Germline values: CDR1 SGHAT, CDR2 FQNNGV. V was clipped by 4 bases and J by 12 bases, with 16 bases between them. The CDR3 runs 13 residues. CDR3 nucleotides: TGTGCCAGCAGCTATCGAACAGGGTACGGGCAGTTCTTC. Amino acids: CASSYRTGYGQFF. Based on the CDR3 plus reference TRBV11-2 and TRBJ2-1, the full variable domain is EAGVAQSPRYKIIEKRQSVAFWCNPISGHATLYWYQQILGQGPKLLIQFQNNGVVDDSQLPKDRFSAERLKGVDSTLKIQPAKLEDSAVYLCASSYRTGYGQFFGPGTRLTVL.

The rearrangement joins TRBV6-6 to TRBJ2-3; 10 positions match TRBD1. J lost 1 base, V lost 7 bases, and 5 bases had no gene match. The CDR3 contains 15 residues. The germline V gene encodes CDR1 MNHNY and CDR2 SVGAGI (reference sequence). Here the CDR3 reads CASTSGTGGTDTQYF. CDR3 nucleotides: TGTGCCAGCACCTCCGGGACAGGGGGCACAGATACGCAGTATTTT.

The V call is TRBV5-6, the J call TRBJ2-2; 7 nucleotides agree with TRBD1. Germline CDR1 SGHDT, CDR2 YYEEEE. The CDR3 consists of 17 residues. Unmatched junction bases numbered 8, after V lost 0 bases and J lost 3 bases. CDR3 region: CASSLETRQGHTGELFF. CDR3 sequence (DNA): TGTGCCAGCAGCTTGGAGACCAGACAGGGTCACACCGGGGAGCTGTTTTTT.